This TCR beta chain emerged from a study of blood T cells in healthy people across ages. Study conclusions and caveats: Those diversity estimates obtained from one million T cells were thought to be underestimates.

The authors ran a second PCR of about 6 to 11 cycles using a sample-barcoded 5' primer and a J-beta primer mix. A single record per CDR3 protein comes from TCRdb applying MiXCR to the 5' RACE reads. This table holds 1.5 million to 2 million distinct CDR3 sequences, 49% found once. The sample holds a few counts of this clonotype. Its antigen is undetermined. Collection of 9.5 to 10 milliliters of peripheral blood was performed for each donor. Germline lookup yields CDR1 SGHRS and CDR2 YFSETQ. V shed 7 bases, J shed 2 bases, and the junction held 5 bases outside the gene matches. This CDR3 is 14 amino acids long.

The clonotype originates from a middle-aged woman in good health. The chain has TRBV5-1 and TRBJ2-3; TRBD1 agrees at 9 bases. Sequencing input: blood. The CDR3 loop reads CASRQGGDTDTQYF. DNA for the CDR3: TGCGCCAGCCGACAGGGGGGGGACACAGATACGCAGTATTTT.